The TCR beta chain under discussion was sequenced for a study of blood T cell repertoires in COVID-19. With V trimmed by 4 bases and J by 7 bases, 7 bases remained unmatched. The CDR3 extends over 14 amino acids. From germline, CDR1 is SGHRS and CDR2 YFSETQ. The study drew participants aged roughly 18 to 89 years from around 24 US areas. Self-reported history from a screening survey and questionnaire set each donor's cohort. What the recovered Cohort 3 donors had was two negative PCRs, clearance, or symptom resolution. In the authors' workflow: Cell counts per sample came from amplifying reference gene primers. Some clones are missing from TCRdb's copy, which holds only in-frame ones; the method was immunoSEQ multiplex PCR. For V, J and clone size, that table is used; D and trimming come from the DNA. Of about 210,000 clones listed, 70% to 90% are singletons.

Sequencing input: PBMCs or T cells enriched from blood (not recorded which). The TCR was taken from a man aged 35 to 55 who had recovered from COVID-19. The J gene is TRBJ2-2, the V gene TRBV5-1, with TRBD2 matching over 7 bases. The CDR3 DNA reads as TGCGCCAGCAGCAGGGGAGGGGCGGACGGGGAGCTGTTTTTT. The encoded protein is CASSRGGADGELFF. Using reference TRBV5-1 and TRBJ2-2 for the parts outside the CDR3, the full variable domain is KAGVTQTPRYLIKTRGQQVTLSCSPISGHRSVSWYQQTPGQGLQFLFEYFSETQRNKGNFPGRFSGRQFSNSRSEMNVSTLELGDSALYLCASSRGGADGELFFGEGSRLTVL.